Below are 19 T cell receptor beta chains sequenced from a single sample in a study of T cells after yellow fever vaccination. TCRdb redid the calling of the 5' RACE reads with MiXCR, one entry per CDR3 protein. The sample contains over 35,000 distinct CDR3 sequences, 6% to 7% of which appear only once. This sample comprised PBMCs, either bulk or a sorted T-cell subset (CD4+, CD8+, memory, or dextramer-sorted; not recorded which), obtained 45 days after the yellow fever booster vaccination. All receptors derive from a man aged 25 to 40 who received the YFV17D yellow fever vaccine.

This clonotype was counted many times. The CDR3 sequence is CSVVPDGAKNIQYF. The CDR3 bases are TGCAGCGTTGTACCCGACGGGGCCAAAAACATTCAGTACTTC. The gene calls are TRBV29-1 and TRBJ2-4; unclear D gene. With 4 bases removed from V and 1 base from J, the gap between germline ends came to 11 bases. Germline V gene data show CDR1 as SQVTM and CDR2 as ANQGSEA. The CDR3 consists of 14 residues.

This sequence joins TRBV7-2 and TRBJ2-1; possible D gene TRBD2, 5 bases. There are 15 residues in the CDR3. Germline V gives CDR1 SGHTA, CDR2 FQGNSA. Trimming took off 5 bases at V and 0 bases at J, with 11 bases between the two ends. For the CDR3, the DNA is TGTGCCAGCAGCCTCGAGGGTTTCTCCTACAATGAGCAGTTCTTC. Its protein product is CASSLEGFSYNEQFF. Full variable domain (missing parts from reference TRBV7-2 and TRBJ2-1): GAGVSQSPSNKVTEKGKDVELRCDPISGHTALYWYRQSLGQGLEFLIYFQGNSAPDKSGLPSDRFSAERTGGSVSTLTIQRTQQEDSAVYLCASSLEGFSYNEQFFGPGTRLTVL.

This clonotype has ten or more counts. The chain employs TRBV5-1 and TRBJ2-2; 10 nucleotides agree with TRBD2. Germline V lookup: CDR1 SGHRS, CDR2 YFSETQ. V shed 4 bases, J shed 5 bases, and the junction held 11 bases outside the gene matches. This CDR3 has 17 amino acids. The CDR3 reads CASSELGLAGETGELFF. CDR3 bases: TGCGCCAGCAGCGAACTGGGGCTAGCGGGAGAGACCGGGGAGCTGTTTTTT.

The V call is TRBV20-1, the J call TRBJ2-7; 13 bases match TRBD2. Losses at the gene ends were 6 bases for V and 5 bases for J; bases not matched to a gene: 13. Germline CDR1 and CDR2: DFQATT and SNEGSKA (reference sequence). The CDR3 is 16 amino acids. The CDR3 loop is CSATTSGRSLPHEQYF. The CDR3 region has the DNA TGCAGTGCCACGACTAGCGGGAGGTCCCTACCCCACGAGCAGTACTTC.

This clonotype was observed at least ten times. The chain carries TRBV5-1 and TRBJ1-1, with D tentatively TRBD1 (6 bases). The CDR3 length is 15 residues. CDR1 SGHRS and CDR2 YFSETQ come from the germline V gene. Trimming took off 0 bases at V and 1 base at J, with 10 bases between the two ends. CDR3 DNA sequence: TGCGCCAGCAGCTTGGTGTGGACAGCGAACACTGAAGCTTTCTTT. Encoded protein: CASSLVWTANTEAFF.

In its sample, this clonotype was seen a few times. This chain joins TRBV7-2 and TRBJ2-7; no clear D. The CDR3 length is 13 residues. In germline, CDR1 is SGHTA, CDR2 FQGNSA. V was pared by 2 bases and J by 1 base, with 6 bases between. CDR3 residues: CASSLTESYEQYF. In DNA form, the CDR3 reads TGTGCCAGCAGCTTAACGGAGTCCTACGAGCAGTACTTC.

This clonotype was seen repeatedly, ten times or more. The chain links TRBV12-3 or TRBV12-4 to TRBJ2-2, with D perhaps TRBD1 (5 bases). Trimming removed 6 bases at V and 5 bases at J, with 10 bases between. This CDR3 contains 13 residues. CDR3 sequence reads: CASRARETGELFF. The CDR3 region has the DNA TGTGCCAGCAGAGCCAGGGAAACCGGGGAGCTGTTTTTT.

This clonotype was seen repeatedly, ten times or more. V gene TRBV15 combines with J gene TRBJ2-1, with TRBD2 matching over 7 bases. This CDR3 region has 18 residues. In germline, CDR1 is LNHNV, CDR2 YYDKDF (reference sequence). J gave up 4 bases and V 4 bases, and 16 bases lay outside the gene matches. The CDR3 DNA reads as TGTGCCACCAGCAAGGGGAGGGCAGACGAATCTTTTTACAATGAGCAGTTCTTC. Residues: CATSKGRADESFYNEQFF. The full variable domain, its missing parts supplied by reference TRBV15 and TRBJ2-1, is DAMVIQNPRYQVTQFGKPVTLSCSQTLNHNVMYWYQQKSSQAPKLLFHYYDKDFNNEADTPDNFQSRRPNTSFCFLDIRSPGLGDTAMYLCATSKGRADESFYNEQFFGPGTRLTVL.

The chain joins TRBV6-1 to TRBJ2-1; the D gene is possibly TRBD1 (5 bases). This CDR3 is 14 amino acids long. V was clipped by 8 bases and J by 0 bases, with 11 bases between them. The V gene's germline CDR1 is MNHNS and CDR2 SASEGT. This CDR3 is CASGAYSSYNEQFF. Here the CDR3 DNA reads TGTGCCAGCGGGGCGTACAGCTCCTACAATGAGCAGTTCTTC.

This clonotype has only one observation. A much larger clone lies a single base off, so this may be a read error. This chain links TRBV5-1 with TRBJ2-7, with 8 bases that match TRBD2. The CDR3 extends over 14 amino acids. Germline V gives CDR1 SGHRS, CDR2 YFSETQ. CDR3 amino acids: CASSSAGDPYEQHF. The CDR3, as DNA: TGCGCCAGCAGCTCAGCGGGAGATCCCTACGAGCAGCACTTC. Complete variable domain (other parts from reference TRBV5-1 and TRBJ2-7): KAGVTQTPRYLIKTRGQQVTLSCSPISGHRSVSWYQQTPGQGLQFLFEYFSETQRNKGNFPGRFSGRQFSNSRSEMNVSTLELGDSALYLCASSSAGDPYEQHFGPGTRLTVT.

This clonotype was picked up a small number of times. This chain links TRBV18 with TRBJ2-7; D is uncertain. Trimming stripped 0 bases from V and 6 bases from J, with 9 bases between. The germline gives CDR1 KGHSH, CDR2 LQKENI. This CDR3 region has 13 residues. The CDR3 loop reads CASSPPVLGEQYF. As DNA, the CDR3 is TGTGCCAGCTCACCACCGGTTTTGGGCGAGCAGTACTTC.

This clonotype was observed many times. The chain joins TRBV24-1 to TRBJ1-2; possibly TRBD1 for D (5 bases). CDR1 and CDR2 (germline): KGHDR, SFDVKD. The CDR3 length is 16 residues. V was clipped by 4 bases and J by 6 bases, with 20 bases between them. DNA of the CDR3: TGTGCCACCAGTGACTCTGTTACGAGTGGGACGAATGGCTACACCTTC. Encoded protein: CATSDSVTSGTNGYTF.

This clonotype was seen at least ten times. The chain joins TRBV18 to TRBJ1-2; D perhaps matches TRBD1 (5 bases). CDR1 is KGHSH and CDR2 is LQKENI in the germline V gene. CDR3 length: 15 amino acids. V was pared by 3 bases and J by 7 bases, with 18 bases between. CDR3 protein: CASSPGSQGAAGYTF. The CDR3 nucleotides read TGTGCCAGCTCACCCGGTTCTCAGGGCGCGGCTGGCTACACCTTC.

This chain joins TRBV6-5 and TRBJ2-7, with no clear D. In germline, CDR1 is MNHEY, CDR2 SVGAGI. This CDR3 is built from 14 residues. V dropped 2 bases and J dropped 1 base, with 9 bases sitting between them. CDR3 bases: TGTGCCAGCAGTTACCCGGCGGAATCCTACGAGCAGTACTTC. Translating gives CASSYPAESYEQYF.

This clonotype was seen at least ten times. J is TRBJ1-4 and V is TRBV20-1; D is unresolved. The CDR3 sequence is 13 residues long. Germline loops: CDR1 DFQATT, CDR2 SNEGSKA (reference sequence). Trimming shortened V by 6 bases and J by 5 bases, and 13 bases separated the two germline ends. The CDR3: CSAAQRMNEKLFF. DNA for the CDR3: TGCAGTGCCGCACAGCGCATGAATGAAAAACTGTTTTTT.

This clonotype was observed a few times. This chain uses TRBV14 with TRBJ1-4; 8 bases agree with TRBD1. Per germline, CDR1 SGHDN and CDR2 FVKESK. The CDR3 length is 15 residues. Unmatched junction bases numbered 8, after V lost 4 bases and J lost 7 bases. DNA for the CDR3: TGTGCCAGCAGCCTAACCCAGGGGGCTTTTGAAAAACTGTTTTTT. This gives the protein CASSLTQGAFEKLFF. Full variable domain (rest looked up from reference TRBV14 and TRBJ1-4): EAGVTQFPSHSVIEKGQTVTLRCDPISGHDNLYWYRRVMGKEIKFLLHFVKESKQDESGMPNNRFLAERTGGTYSTLKVQPAELEDSGVYFCASSLTQGAFEKLFFGSGTQLSVL.

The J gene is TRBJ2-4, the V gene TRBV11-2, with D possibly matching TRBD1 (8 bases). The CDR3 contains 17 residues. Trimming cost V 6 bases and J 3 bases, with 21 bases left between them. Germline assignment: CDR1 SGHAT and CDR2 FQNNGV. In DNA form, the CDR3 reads TGTGCCAGCAGACTCACAGGGGGGGAGGGCGGCAAAAACATTCAGTACTTC. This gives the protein CASRLTGGEGGKNIQYF.

CDR3 coding DNA: TGTGCCAGCAGCCGGAGACGACTAGCGGGCAACAATGAGCAGTTCTTC. This codes for CASSRRRLAGNNEQFF. V and J are TRBV12-3 or TRBV12-4 and TRBJ2-1; TRBD2 matches 10 bases. This CDR3 has 16 amino acids. The trim removed 6 bases at V and 5 bases at J, leaving 10 bases unmatched.

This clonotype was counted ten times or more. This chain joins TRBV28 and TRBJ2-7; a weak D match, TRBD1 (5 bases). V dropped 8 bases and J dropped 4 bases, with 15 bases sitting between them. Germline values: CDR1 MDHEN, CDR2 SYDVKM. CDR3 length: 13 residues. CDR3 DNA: TGTGCCAGCGTCAATACTCCAGGGTACGAGCAGTACTTC. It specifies CASVNTPGYEQYF.